A selection of T cell receptor beta chains follows, all from one sample in a study. TCRdb re-analysed the 5' RACE reads in MiXCR, keeping a single row per CDR3 protein. The sample records tens of thousands of distinct CDR3 sequences, more than 25% being singletons. Sequenced sample: naive CD4+ T cells sorted from blood. The receptors stem from a female donor with breast cancer. Each CDR3 is given with its conserved first and last residue. Fields, in order: J gene, D gene, clone size, V gene, CDR3 DNA, CDR3 protein. The D gene is left open where the match is weak. Size tells how often a clone was seen (once, few, many) or the class of an expanded clone, and some rows leave it out.

TRBJ2-5,TRBD2,few,TRBV4-1,TGCGCCAGCAGCCAGGAGACTAGCGGGAGACCTAAGACCCAGTACTTC,CASSQETSGRPKTQYF
TRBJ1-5,-,-,TRBV7-8,TGTGCCAGCAGCTTAAAACGGACAGGCAATCAGCCCCAGCATTTT,CASSLKRTGNQPQHF
TRBJ2-3,-,few,TRBV5-1,TGCGCCAGCAGCTTGGCCAGCCCAAGGTGGGATACGCAGTATTTT,CASSLASPRWDTQYF
TRBJ1-1,-,-,TRBV7-2,TGTGCCAGCAGCTTCCTGTACAGGGAGGCTTTCTTT,CASSFLYREAFF
TRBJ2-1,-,-,TRBV9,TGTGCCAGCAGCGCTGGGGCGAGCTCCTACAATGAGCAGTTCTTC,CASSAGASSYNEQFF
TRBJ1-1,TRBD1,few,TRBV20-1,TGCAGTGCTAGATCCGGGACAGGGGCTTTCTTT,CSARSGTGAFF
TRBJ2-2,-,few,TRBV6-4,TGTGCCAGCAGTAAGCAATCTGTGAACACCGGGGAGCTGTTTTTT,CASSKQSVNTGELFF
TRBJ1-1,TRBD1,few,TRBV5-1,TGCGCCAGCAGCCCCAGTGGACAGGGATCGAACACTGAAGCTTTCTTT,CASSPSGQGSNTEAFF
TRBJ1-1,-,few,TRBV5-1,TGCGCCAGCAGCTTGGTTTTTGCAGGGGTGAACACTGAAGCTTTCTTT,CASSLVFAGVNTEAFF
TRBJ2-4,TRBD2,-,TRBV20-1,TGCAGTGCCAAAGCGCTTAGCGGGGGCCTAGCCAAAAACATTCAGTACTTC,CSAKALSGGLAKNIQYF
TRBJ2-3,TRBD2,few,TRBV5-6,TGTGCCAGCAGCGGGAGGAGATCTAGCGGACGCACAGATACGCAGTATTTT,CASSGRRSSGRTDTQYF
TRBJ1-1,-,many,TRBV5-5,TGTGCCAGCAGCTCGAAGGGGATATTTAACACTGAAGCTTTCTTT,CASSSKGIFNTEAFF
TRBJ2-1,-,few,TRBV5-1,TGCGCCAGCAGATCTCGCCCGACCCGAGGGGGCAATGAGCAGTTCTTC,CASRSRPTRGGNEQFF
TRBJ1-5,-,few,TRBV15,TGTGCCACCAGCAGAGATCGGCCAGGGGATCAGCCCCAGCATTTT,CATSRDRPGDQPQHF
TRBJ2-3,-,-,TRBV6-5,TGTGCCAGCAGTTCCTCTCTCACAGATACGCAGTATTTT,CASSSSLTDTQYF
TRBJ2-1,TRBD2,once,TRBV4-2,TGTGCCAGCAGCCACGCACTAGCGGGGAGAAGTAATGAGCAGTTCTTC,CASSHALAGRSNEQFF
TRBJ2-5,-,-,TRBV7-2,TGTGCCAGCAGCTTAGGTTCGGGGCAAGAGACCCAGTACTTC,CASSLGSGQETQYF
TRBJ1-1,-,large,TRBV10-3,TGTGCCATCATGGGCAGGTTGAACACTGAAGCTTTCTTT,CAIMGRLNTEAFF
TRBJ2-1,TRBD1,-,TRBV2,TGTGCCAGCAGTGGGAGTTCGGACAGGGTAATGTCCTACAATGAGCAGTTCTTC,CASSGSSDRVMSYNEQFF
TRBJ2-7,TRBD1,medium-sized,TRBV5-1,TGCGCCAGCAGCTTACAGGGGGAGAGCTACGAGCAGTACTTC,CASSLQGESYEQYF
TRBJ2-7,-,-,TRBV12-3/TRBV12-4,TGTGCCAGCAGTTTATCGGGGTCTCCGTCCTATGAGCAGTACTTC,CASSLSGSPSYEQYF
TRBJ1-3,-,-,TRBV6-5,TGTGCCAGCAGTCCCCCCGGGGGCTCTGGAAACACCATATATTTT,CASSPPGGSGNTIYF
TRBJ1-1,-,few,TRBV9,TGTGCCAGCAGCCCCCCCACCGACAGGAACACTGAAGCTTTCTTT,CASSPPTDRNTEAFF
TRBJ1-1,-,few,TRBV20-1,TGCAGTGCTAGGAGGCAGGGAGGTGCCAATACTGAAGCTTTCTTT,CSARRQGGANTEAFF
TRBJ1-5,TRBD1,many,TRBV20-1,TGCAGTGCTAGACCCAGACAGGGCGGGGGCCAGCCCCAGCATTTT,CSARPRQGGGQPQHF
TRBJ1-1,-,-,TRBV21-1,TGTGCCACATCTCCAGGGGGAGAGTTCATGAACACTGAAGCTTTCTTT,CATSPGGEFMNTEAFF
TRBJ2-1,-,-,TRBV7-8,TGTGCCAGCAGCTTACCCGGCCTAGGGAACGGGAAAAATGAGCAGTTCTTC,CASSLPGLGNGKNEQFF
TRBJ1-5,TRBD1,-,TRBV6-1,TGTACCAGCAGTACTACCCCCGGGACAGGTGGACATCAGCCCCAGCATTTT,CTSSTTPGTGGHQPQHF
TRBJ2-1,-,-,TRBV6-5,TGTGCCAGCAGTCGCCACGGGCGATCTTGGGACAATGAGCAGTTCTTC,CASSRHGRSWDNEQFF
TRBJ2-3,TRBD2,many,TRBV20-1,TGCAGTGCTAGTGGGGCTAGCGGCCGCACAGATACGCAGTATTTT,CSASGASGRTDTQYF
TRBJ2-3,-,many,TRBV20-1,TGCAGTGCTAGAGATCGGCTAGCGTACACAGATACGCAGTATTTT,CSARDRLAYTDTQYF
TRBJ1-1,-,-,TRBV20-1,TGCAGTGCTAGAGATCCGGGCCAAAATTTGAACACTGAAGCTTTCTTT,CSARDPGQNLNTEAFF
TRBJ2-3,-,-,TRBV20-1,TGCAGTGCTAGAGATATCCGGGCCAGATCGGGCACAGATACGCAGTATTTT,CSARDIRARSGTDTQYF
TRBJ2-7,-,-,TRBV4-3,TGCGCCAGCAGCCAGGGTACAGGCTACGAGCTGTACTTC,CASSQGTGYELYF
TRBJ1-1,-,many,TRBV12-3/TRBV12-4,TGTGCCAGCAGTTTAGTAGCGGAAGGTACTGAAGCTTTCTTT,CASSLVAEGTEAFF
TRBJ2-5,TRBD2,few,TRBV27,TGTGCCAGCAGTTTATCGGTTGGACTAGCGGGGGGTTCGGGGACCCAGTACTTC,CASSLSVGLAGGSGTQYF
TRBJ1-4,-,-,TRBV7-9,TGTGCCAGCAGCTCCCAGTGGACTAATGAAAAACTGTTTTTT,CASSSQWTNEKLFF
TRBJ1-1,-,once,TRBV10-3,TGTGCCATCTGGTCAGGGTGGGGGAACACTGAAGCTTTCTTT,CAIWSGWGNTEAFF
TRBJ2-1,TRBD2,-,TRBV5-1,TGCGCCAGCACCTTAGCGGGAGGGCCGGTTTTCGGCTCCTACAATGAGCAGTTCTTC,CASTLAGGPVFGSYNEQFF
TRBJ2-7,-,-,TRBV5-8,TGTGCCAGCAGTTTTTCTCTCGGGACAACCTACGAGCAGTACTTC,CASSFSLGTTYEQYF
TRBJ2-1,TRBD2,-,TRBV12-3/TRBV12-4,TGTGCCAGCAGCGAATTAGCGGGAGCCTCTTACAATGAGCAGTTCTTC,CASSELAGASYNEQFF
TRBJ1-2,-,medium-sized,TRBV29-1,TGCAGCGTCGAGACGGGCGGCTACACCTTC,CSVETGGYTF
TRBJ2-1,TRBD2,-,TRBV10-2,TGCGCCATCCAGACTAGCGGGGGCCACCCTTTGAATGAGCAGTTCTTC,CAIQTSGGHPLNEQFF
TRBJ2-2,TRBD1,few,TRBV18,TGTGCCAGCTCACCGGACAGGGCTTACACCGGGGAGCTGTTTTTT,CASSPDRAYTGELFF
TRBJ1-1,-,-,TRBV20-1,TGCAGTGCTAGAGTGCTATCCACTGAAGCTTTCTTT,CSARVLSTEAFF
TRBJ2-1,-,-,TRBV5-1,TGCGCCAGCAGCCCAGTCACAGAGAGCTCCTACAATGAGCAGTTCTTC,CASSPVTESSYNEQFF
TRBJ2-3,-,-,TRBV29-1,TGCAGCGCTTCCCCCTTCCAGGATACGCAGTATTTT,CSASPFQDTQYF
TRBJ1-4,TRBD1,few,TRBV11-2,TGTGCCAGCAGCTCACCCGGGACAGGGTTAACAAAACTGTTTTTT,CASSSPGTGLTKLFF
TRBJ1-4,TRBD1,few,TRBV5-1,TGCGCCAGCAGCCCGGCTGGGACAGGGGGCGAAAAACTGTTTTTT,CASSPAGTGGEKLFF
TRBJ2-7,-,-,TRBV20-1,TGCAGTGCTAGTAAGGCAGGCGCCTACGAGCAGTACTTC,CSASKAGAYEQYF
TRBJ2-3,-,many,TRBV12-3/TRBV12-4,TGTGCCAGCAGTTTGGTCACAGATACGCAGTATTTT,CASSLVTDTQYF
TRBJ2-1,TRBD2,-,TRBV5-1,TGCGCCAGCAGCTTGGTGCTAGCGGGAGAGAAGGATGAGCAGTTCTTC,CASSLVLAGEKDEQFF
TRBJ1-1,-,few,TRBV30,TGTGCCTGGAGCATATCTTTGGGACGGAAAGCTTTCTTT,CAWSISLGRKAFF
TRBJ2-2,-,-,TRBV6-5,TGTGCCAGCAGTAACCAGGCGGGTGTTGGTCACGGGGAGCTGTTTTTT,CASSNQAGVGHGELFF
TRBJ2-3,TRBD2,-,TRBV20-1,TGCAGTGCTAGGAACAAGCGGGGGGGGAACGTGGCAGATACGCAGTATTTT,CSARNKRGGNVADTQYF